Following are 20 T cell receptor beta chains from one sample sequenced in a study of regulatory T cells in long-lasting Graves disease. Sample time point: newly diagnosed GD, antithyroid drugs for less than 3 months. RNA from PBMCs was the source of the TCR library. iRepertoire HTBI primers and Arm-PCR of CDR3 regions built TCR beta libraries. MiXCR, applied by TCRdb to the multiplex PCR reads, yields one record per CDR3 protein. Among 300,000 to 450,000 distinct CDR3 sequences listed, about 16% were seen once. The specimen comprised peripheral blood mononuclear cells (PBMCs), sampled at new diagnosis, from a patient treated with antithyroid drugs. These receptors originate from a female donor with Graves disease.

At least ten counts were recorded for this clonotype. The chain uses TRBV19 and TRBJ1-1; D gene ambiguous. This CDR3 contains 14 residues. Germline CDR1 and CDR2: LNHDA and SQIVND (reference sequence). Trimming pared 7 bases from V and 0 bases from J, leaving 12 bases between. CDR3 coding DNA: TGTGCCAGTACCCCGGGAGGGTTGAACACTGAAGCTTTCTTT. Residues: CASTPGGLNTEAFF.

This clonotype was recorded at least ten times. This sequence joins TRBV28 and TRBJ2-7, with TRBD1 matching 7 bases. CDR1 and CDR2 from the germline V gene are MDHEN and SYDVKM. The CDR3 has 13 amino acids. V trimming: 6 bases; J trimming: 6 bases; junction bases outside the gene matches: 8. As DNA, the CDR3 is TGTGCCAGCAGAACAACAGGGGCTCGCGAGCAGTACTTC. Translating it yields CASRTTGAREQYF.

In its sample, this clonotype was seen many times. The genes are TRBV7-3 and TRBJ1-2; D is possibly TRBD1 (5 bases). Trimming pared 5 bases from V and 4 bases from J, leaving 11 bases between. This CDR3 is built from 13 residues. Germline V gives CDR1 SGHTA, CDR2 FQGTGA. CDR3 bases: TGTGCCAGCAGCCGCGCTGGGGGCTATGGCTACACCTTC. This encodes CASSRAGGYGYTF. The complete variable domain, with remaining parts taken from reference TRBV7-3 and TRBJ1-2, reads GAGVSQTPSNKVTEKGKYVELRCDPISGHTALYWYRQSLGQGPEFLIYFQGTGAADDSGLPNDRFFAVRPEGSVSTLKIQRTERGDSAVYLCASSRAGGYGYTFGSGTRLTVV.

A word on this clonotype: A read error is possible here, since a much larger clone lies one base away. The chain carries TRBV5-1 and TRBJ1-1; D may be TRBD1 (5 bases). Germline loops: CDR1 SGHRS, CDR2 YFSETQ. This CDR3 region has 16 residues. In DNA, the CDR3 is TGCGCCAGCGGCTTGTATGGGATGGGGACGGAAACTGAAGCTTTCTTT. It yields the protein CASGLYGMGTETEAFF.

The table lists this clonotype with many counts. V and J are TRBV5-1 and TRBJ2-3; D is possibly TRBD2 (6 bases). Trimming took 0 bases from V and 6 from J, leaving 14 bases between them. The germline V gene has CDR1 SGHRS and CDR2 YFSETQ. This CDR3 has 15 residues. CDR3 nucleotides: TGCGCCAGCAGCTTGGTCGGGAGATCTTCTGATACGCAGTATTTT. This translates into CASSLVGRSSDTQYF. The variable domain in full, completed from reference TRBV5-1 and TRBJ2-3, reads KAGVTQTPRYLIKTRGQQVTLSCSPISGHRSVSWYQQTPGQGLQFLFEYFSETQRNKGNFPGRFSGRQFSNSRSEMNVSTLELGDSALYLCASSLVGRSSDTQYFGPGTRLTVL.

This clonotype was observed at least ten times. This CDR3 is CASSALPTNEKLFF. The CDR3 DNA reads as TGTGCCAGCAGCGCATTACCAACTAATGAAAAACTGTTTTTT. The genes are TRBV5-5 and TRBJ1-4; unclear D gene. The CDR3 spans 14 residues. Germline CDR1 is SGHKS and CDR2 is YYEKEE (reference sequence). V lost 4 bases to trimming and J lost 0 bases, with 7 bases between them.

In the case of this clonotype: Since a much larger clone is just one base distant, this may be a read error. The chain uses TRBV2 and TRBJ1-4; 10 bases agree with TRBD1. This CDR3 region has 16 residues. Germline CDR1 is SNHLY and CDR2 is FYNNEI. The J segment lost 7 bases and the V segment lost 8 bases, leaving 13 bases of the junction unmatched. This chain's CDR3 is CASGNLRGTGVEKLFF. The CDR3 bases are TGTGCCAGCGGTAATCTCCGCGGGACAGGGGTTGAAAAACTGTTTTTT. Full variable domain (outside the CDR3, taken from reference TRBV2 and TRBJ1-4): EPEVTQTPSHQVTQMGQEVILRCVPISNHLYFYWYRQILGQKVEFLVSFYNNEISEKSEIFDDQFSVERPDGSNFTLKIRSTKLEDSAMYFCASGNLRGTGVEKLFFGSGTQLSVL.

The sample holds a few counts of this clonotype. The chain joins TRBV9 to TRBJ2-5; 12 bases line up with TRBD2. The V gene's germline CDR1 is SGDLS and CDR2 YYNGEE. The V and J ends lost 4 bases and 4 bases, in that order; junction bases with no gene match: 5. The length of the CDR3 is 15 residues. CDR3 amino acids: CASSPQLAGGETQYF. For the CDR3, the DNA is TGTGCCAGCAGCCCCCAACTAGCGGGAGGAGAGACCCAGTACTTC.

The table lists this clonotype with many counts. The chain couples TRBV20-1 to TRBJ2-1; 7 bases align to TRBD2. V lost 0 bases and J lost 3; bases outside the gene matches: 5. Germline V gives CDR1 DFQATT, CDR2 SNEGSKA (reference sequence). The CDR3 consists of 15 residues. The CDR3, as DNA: TGCAGTGCTAGAGAGGGGGGGGGTTACTACAATGAGCAGTTCTTC. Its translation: CSAREGGGYYNEQFF.

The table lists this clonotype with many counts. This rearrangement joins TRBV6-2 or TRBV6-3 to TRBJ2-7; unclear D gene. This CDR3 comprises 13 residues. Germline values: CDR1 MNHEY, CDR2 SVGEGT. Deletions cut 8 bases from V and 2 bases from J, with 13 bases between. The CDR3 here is CASYEAGTYEQYF. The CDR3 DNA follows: TGTGCCAGCTATGAGGCAGGCACCTACGAGCAGTACTTC.

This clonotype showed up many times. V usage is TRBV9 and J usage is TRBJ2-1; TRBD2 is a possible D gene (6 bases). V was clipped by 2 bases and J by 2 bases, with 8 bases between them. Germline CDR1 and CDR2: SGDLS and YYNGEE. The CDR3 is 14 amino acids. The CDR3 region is CASSVDYTYNEQFF. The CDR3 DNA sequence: TGTGCCAGCAGCGTGGACTATACCTACAATGAGCAGTTCTTC.

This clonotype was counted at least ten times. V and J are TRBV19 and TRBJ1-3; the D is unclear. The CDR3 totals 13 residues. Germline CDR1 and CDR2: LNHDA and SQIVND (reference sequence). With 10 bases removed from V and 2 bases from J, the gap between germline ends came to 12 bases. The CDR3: CATAAEPGNTIYF. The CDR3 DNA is TGTGCCACCGCTGCGGAGCCTGGAAACACCATATATTTT.

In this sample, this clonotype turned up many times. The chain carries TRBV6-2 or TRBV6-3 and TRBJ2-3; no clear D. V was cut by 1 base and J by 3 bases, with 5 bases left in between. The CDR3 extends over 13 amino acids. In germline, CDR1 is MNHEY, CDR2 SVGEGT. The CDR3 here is CASSYFGTDTQYF. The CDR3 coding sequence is TGTGCCAGCAGTTACTTCGGGACAGATACGCAGTATTTT.

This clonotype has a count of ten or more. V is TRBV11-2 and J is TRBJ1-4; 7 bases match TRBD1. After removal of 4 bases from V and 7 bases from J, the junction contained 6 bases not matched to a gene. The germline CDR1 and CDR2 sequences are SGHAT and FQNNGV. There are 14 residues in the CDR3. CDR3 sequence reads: CASSSDRVGEKLFF. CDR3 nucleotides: TGTGCCAGCAGCTCCGACAGGGTGGGTGAAAAACTGTTTTTT.

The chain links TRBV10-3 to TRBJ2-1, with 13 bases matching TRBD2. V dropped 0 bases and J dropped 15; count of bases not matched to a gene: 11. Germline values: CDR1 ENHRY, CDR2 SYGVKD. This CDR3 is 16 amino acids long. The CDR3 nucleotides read TGTGCCATCAGTGAGTCGGATCTACTAGCGGGAGGGCCTCGGTTCTTC. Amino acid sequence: CAISESDLLAGGPRFF.

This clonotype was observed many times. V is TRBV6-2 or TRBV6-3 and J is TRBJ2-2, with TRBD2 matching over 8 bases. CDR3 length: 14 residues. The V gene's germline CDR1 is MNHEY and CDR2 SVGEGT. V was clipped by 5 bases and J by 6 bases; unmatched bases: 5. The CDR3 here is CASSLVAGPGELFF. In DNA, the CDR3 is TGTGCCAGCAGTCTGGTAGCGGGACCCGGGGAGCTGTTTTTT.

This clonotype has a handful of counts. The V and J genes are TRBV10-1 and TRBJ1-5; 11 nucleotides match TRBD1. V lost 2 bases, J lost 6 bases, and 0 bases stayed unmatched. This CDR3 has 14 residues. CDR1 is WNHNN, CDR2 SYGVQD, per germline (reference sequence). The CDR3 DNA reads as TGCGCCAGCAGTGAGGGGACAGGGGGTCAGCCCCAGCATTTT. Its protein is CASSEGTGGQPQHF.

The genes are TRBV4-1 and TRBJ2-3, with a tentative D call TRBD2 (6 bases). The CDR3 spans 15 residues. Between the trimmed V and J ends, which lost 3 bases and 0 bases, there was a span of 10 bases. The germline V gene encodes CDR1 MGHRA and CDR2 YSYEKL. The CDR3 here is CASSHLAGSTDTQYF. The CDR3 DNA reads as TGCGCCAGCAGCCACCTGGCGGGGAGCACAGATACGCAGTATTTT.

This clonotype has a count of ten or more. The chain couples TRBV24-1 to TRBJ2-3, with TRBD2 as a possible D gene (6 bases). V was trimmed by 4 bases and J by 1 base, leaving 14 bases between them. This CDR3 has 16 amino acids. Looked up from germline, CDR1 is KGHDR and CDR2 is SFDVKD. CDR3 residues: CATSESGAGRTDTQYF. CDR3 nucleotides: TGTGCCACCAGTGAGAGCGGAGCGGGTCGCACAGATACGCAGTATTTT.

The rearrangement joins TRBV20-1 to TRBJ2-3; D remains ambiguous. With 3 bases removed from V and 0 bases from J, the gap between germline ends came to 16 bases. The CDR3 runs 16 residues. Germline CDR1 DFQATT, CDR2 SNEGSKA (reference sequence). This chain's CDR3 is CSARASTFTSTDTQYF. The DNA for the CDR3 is TGCAGTGCTAGGGCCTCGACATTTACTAGCACAGATACGCAGTATTTT.